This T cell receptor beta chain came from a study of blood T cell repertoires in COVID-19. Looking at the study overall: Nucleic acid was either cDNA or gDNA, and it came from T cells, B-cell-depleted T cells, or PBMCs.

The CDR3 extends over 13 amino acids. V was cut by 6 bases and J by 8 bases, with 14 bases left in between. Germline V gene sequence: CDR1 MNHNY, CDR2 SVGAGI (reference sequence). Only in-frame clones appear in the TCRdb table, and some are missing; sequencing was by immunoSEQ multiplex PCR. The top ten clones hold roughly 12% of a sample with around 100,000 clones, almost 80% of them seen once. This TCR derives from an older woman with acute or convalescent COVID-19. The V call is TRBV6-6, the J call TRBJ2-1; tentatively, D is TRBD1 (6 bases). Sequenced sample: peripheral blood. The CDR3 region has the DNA TGTGCCAGCAGAACGACAGGTTTCGATGAGCAGTTCTTC. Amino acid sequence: CASRTTGFDEQFF.